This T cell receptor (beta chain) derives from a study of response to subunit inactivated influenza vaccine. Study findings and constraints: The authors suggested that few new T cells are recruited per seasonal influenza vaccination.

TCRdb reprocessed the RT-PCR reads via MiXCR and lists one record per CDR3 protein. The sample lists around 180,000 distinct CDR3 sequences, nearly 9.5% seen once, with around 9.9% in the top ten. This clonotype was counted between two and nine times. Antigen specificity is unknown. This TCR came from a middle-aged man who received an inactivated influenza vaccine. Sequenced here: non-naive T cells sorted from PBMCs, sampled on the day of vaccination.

CDR3 protein: CASSHAGTYNEQFF. CDR3 bases: TGTGCCAGTAGCCATGCCGGGACATACAATGAGCAGTTCTTC. This chain joins TRBV19 and TRBJ2-1; TRBD1 might be the D (6 bases). The CDR3 has 14 residues. The germline gives CDR1 LNHDA, CDR2 SQIVND (reference sequence). The germline V and J ends were trimmed by 6 bases and 4 bases, with 13 bases remaining between them.